This entry concerns a single T cell receptor beta chain. Its binding antigen is unknown. It has no much larger one-base neighbor in the sample; base qualities were not kept. Whole blood was collected in K2EDTA tubes by collaborating institutions according to the institutions' own protocols. For TCRbeta analysis, collaborators shipped samples as frozen whole blood, isolated PBMCs, or DNA extracted from either of those sample types. TCRbeta CDR3 regions were amplified from genomic DNA using the immunoSEQ Assay, a bias-controlled multiplex PCR. The authors' analysis ran thus. The number of nucleated cells in each sample was estimated from the amplification of reference gene primers within the assay. Sequence reads were collapsed and filtered to measure the absolute abundance of every unique TCRbeta CDR3 rearrangement. Productive Simpson clonality was computed per sample as the square root of Simpson's diversity index over productive rearrangements. The table was pulled from immuneACCESS by TCRdb, which kept in-frame rearrangements only. Such tables lose some clones; where checked, under half of the loss comes from unresolved V genes, and the rest has no known cause. That table supplies the V and J calls and clone size; D and trimming were determined from the DNA. The table for this sample lists about 140,000 clones; 70% to 85% of them were counted only once. The ten largest clones add up to roughly 8.6% of the sample.

The sample originates from a study of blood T cell repertoires in COVID-19 (dated by TCRdb to between 2020 and 2021). Broadly, across the study: The collaborator samples originated in the United States, Italy and Spain and spanned the acute and convalescent phases of COVID-19. Subjects who had been exposed to COVID-19, were actively infected with it, or had recovered from it provided the deeply sampled blood TCRbeta repertoires that made up the dataset. The prospective study material was composed of cDNA or gDNA derived from T cells, B-cell-depleted T cells, or PBMCs. The repertoires were made available in a free public database intended to serve as a resource for research on the immune response to SARS-CoV-2. The sample metadata nearly always contained a de-identified subject ID, COVID-19 status, age in years and sex. The samples were drawn from the first 160 participants of the ongoing ImmuneRACE study and from 1,254 subjects provided by 6 global collaborators. Where available, HLA class I and class II types were obtained from metadata supplied by the sample provider rather than from assay-based typing. General findings and caveats noted by the study authors: The quantity of clinical and demographic metadata differed by source and by participant and was supplied without curation.

The germline V gene provides CDR1 MGHRA and CDR2 YSYEKL. The junction shows trimming of 1 base on V and 4 bases on J, plus 8 bases between the germline ends. The cysteine opens and the phenylalanine closes a CDR3 of 13 amino acids. Just CDR3 DNA is preserved here, 39 bases in frame from base 1. This TCR was sampled from a woman aged 80 or over in a cohort sampled during active or convalescent COVID-19. Sequences were obtained from peripheral blood. Recombination linked TRBV4-1 to TRBJ2-7; the D gene cannot be resolved reliably. Here the CDR3 is given as CASSQVLSYEQYF. The DNA reads TGCGCCAGCAGCCAAGTTCTAAGTTACGAGCAGTACTTC.